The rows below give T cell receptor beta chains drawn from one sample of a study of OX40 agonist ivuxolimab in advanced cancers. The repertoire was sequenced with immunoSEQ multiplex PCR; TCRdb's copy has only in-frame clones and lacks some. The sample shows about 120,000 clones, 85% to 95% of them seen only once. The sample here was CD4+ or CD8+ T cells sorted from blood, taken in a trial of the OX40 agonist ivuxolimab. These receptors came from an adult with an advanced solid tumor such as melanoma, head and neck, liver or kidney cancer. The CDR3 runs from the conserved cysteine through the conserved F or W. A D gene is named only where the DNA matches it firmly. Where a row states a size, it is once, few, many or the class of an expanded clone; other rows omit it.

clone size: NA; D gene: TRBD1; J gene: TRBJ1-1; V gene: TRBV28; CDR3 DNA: TGTGCCAGCAGTTTACGACAGGGGAAGAACACTGAAGCTTTCTTT; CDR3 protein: CASSLRQGKNTEAFF
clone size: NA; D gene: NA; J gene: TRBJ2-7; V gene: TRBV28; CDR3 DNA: TGTGCCAGCAGTTTACGGGGCACTATCTACGAGCAGTACTTC; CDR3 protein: CASSLRGTIYEQYF
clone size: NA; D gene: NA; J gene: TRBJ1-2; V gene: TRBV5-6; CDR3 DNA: TGTGCCAGCAGCTTGGGCGGACAGTTTTATGGCTACACCTTC; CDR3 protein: CASSLGGQFYGYTF
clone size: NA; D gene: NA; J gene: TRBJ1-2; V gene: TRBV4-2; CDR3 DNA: TGTGCCAGCAGCCAAGTATCCAGGGGAGGGGAAAACTATGGCTACACCTTC; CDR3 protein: CASSQVSRGGENYGYTF
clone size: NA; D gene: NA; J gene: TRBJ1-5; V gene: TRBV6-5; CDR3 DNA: TGTGCCAGCAGTTACAGAGGGGATAGCAATCAGCCCCAGCATTTT; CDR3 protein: CASSYRGDSNQPQHF
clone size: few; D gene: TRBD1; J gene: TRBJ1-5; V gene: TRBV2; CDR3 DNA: TGTGCCAGCAGTGGCCAGGGGGTACGCAATCAGCCCCAGCATTTT; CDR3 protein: CASSGQGVRNQPQHF
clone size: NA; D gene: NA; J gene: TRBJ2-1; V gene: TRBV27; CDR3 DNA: TGTGCCAGCAGCCTACTAGACAATGAGCAGTTCTTC; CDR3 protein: CASSLLDNEQFF
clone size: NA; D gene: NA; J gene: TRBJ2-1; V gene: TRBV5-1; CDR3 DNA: TGCGCCAGCAGCTTGCGGGACACGGCGGGCAGGGAGCAGTTCTTC; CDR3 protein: CASSLRDTAGREQFF
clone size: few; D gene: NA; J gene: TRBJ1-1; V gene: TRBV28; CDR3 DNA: TGTGCCAGCAGCCCGACGGACCCGAGTGGTACTGAAGCTTTCTTT; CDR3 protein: CASSPTDPSGTEAFF
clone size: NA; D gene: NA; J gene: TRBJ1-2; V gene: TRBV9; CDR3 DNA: TGTGCCAGCAGCGTAGAAGGGGGAGGCACGGGAGGCTACACCTTC; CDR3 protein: CASSVEGGGTGGYTF